The 25 T cell receptor beta chains reported below all come from one sample, sequenced in a study of T cells after yellow fever vaccination. TCRdb called the 5' RACE reads again in MiXCR, with one record for every CDR3 protein. The sample holds hundreds of thousands of distinct CDR3 sequences; roughly 12% are singletons and the top ten take roughly 13%. Sequenced material: PBMCs, taken on the day of the yellow fever booster vaccination. The source is a man aged 30 to 45 who received the YFV17D yellow fever vaccine.

J is TRBJ1-2 and V is TRBV6-6; maybe TRBD1 (6 bases). From germline, CDR1 is MNHNY and CDR2 SVGAGI (reference sequence). The CDR3 length is 12 residues. V was clipped by 7 bases and J by 6 bases, with 12 bases between them. The CDR3 DNA reads TGTGCCAGCACCCGGACAGTCGATGGCTACACCTTC. Translating it yields CASTRTVDGYTF.

CDR3 bases: TGTGCCAGCAGCAAAAAAGGCACTGAAGCTTTCTTT. Amino acid sequence: CASSKKGTEAFF. The J gene is TRBJ1-1, the V gene TRBV21-1. TRBV21-1 is annotated as a pseudogene. This CDR3 comprises 12 residues.

This clonotype was seen only a few times. The chain recombines TRBV6-2 or TRBV6-3 with TRBJ2-1, with 15 bases fitting TRBD2. The CDR3 length is 17 residues. The V gene's germline CDR1 is MNHEY and CDR2 SVGEGT. The V segment lost 6 bases and the J segment 8 bases; nucleotides outside the gene matches: 11. CDR3 in amino acids: CASRFNRGLAGGYEQFF. CDR3 coding DNA: TGTGCCAGCAGATTCAACAGGGGACTAGCGGGAGGCTATGAGCAGTTCTTC.

The chain joins TRBV19 to TRBJ2-5; no reliable D call. V was cut by 6 bases and J by 0 bases, with 5 bases left in between. Germline-derived CDR1 and CDR2 are LNHDA and SQIVND (reference sequence). This CDR3 is built from 12 residues. CDR3 sequence: CASRENQETQYF. The CDR3 DNA reads TGTGCCAGTAGGGAGAACCAAGAGACCCAGTACTTC.

This clonotype was seen at least ten times. This chain joins TRBV6-5 and TRBJ2-1, with 10 bases identical to TRBD1. The CDR3 runs 14 residues. The germline V gene has CDR1 MNHEY and CDR2 SVGAGI. Losses at the gene ends were 2 bases for V and 12 bases for J; bases not matched to a gene: 7. CDR3 protein: CASSYRDRGSGQFF. Written as DNA, the CDR3 is TGTGCCAGCAGTTACCGGGACAGGGGTTCGGGGCAGTTCTTC.

The chain uses TRBV14 and TRBJ2-2; D is perhaps TRBD1 (6 bases). Germline-derived CDR1 and CDR2 are SGHDN and FVKESK. CDR3 length: 16 residues. Trimming left V 1 base short and J 2 bases short, with 11 bases between. The DNA of the CDR3 is TGTGCCAGCAGCCAAGTCCACGGGACAAACACCGGGGAGCTGTTTTTT. It translates to CASSQVHGTNTGELFF.

For the CDR3, the DNA is TGTGCCAGCAAAGCGGGGGTCTACAATGAGCAGTTCTTC. Its protein is CASKAGVYNEQFF. This sequence joins TRBV12-3 or TRBV12-4 and TRBJ2-1, with TRBD2 matching over 8 bases. CDR3 length: 13 amino acids. V dropped 7 bases and J dropped 3; count of bases not matched to a gene: 2.

A few counts support this clonotype. This chain joins TRBV6-1 and TRBJ2-7; 11 bases map to TRBD2. Trimming removed 6 bases from V and 2 bases from J; junction bases left unmatched: 15. Germline V gene lookup returns CDR1 MNHNS and CDR2 SASEGT. The CDR3 runs to 18 residues. The CDR3, as DNA: TGTGCCAGCAGGACGGATGACTTAGATAGCGGGAGGGCCTACGAGCAGTACTTC. Protein sequence: CASRTDDLDSGRAYEQYF.

The sample holds a few counts of this clonotype. The chain has TRBV11-1 and TRBJ2-6; maybe TRBD2 (5 bases). The V end was cut by 5 bases, the J end by 1 base, with 24 bases between. CDR3 length equals 20 residues. Germline CDR1 and CDR2: SGHAT and FQDESV (reference sequence). The CDR3 DNA reads as TGTGCCAGCAGCCCCCGCTCCTCGGGGAAAATTGGTTCTGGGGCCAACGTCCTGACTTTC. Residues: CASSPRSSGKIGSGANVLTF.

The chain carries TRBV5-1 and TRBJ2-5, with D possibly called TRBD1 or TRBD2 (5 bases each). Germline V gene sequence: CDR1 SGHRS, CDR2 YFSETQ. The CDR3 extends over 15 amino acids. The V end lost 4 bases, the J end lost 2 bases, and 15 bases lay between the germline ends. The CDR3 region is CASSPGTKPQETQYF. In DNA form, the CDR3 reads TGCGCCAGCAGCCCAGGGACGAAACCTCAAGAGACCCAGTACTTC.

This clonotype was counted between two and nine times. This chain links TRBV20-1 with TRBJ2-7; weak D call: TRBD2 (5 bases). Germline V gene data show CDR1 as DFQATT and CDR2 as SNEGSKA (reference sequence). Trimming cost V 6 bases and J 1 base, with 16 bases left between them. CDR3 size: 14 residues. The CDR3, as DNA: TGCAGTGCGTGGACTCTGAAGACGTCCTACGAGCAGTACTTC. Its translation is CSAWTLKTSYEQYF.

This chain uses TRBV20-1 with TRBJ2-3, with 7 bases that match TRBD2. From germline, CDR1 is DFQATT and CDR2 SNEGSKA (reference sequence). This CDR3 spans 16 amino acids. Losses at the gene ends were 1 base for V and 3 bases for J; bases not matched to a gene: 10. DNA for the CDR3: TGCAGTGCTAGAGGGGTCTTTGCGGGAGTAACAGATACGCAGTATTTT. Protein sequence: CSARGVFAGVTDTQYF.

Only a few counts were recorded for this clonotype. The chain links TRBV20-1 to TRBJ2-1; 9 bases fit TRBD1. CDR3 size: 13 residues. Per germline, CDR1 DFQATT and CDR2 SNEGSKA (reference sequence). The CDR3 here is CATGGRTPNEQFF. DNA for the CDR3: TGCGCTACAGGGGGCCGGACCCCAAATGAGCAGTTCTTC.

This chain joins TRBV5-6 and TRBJ1-5; D is perhaps TRBD1 (5 bases). CDR3 length: 15 amino acids. Trimming took 0 bases from V and 9 from J, leaving 16 bases between them. The germline V gene encodes CDR1 SGHDT and CDR2 YYEEEE. CDR3 sequence reads: CASSLEGLGVGPQHF. The CDR3 nucleotides are TGTGCCAGCAGCTTGGAGGGGTTGGGGGTTGGGCCCCAGCATTTT.

This clonotype was seen ten or more times. The genes are TRBV5-1 and TRBJ2-7; 10 bases align to TRBD2. The CDR3 contains 16 residues. J was trimmed by 0 bases and V by 5 bases; bases with no gene match: 8. Germline loops: CDR1 SGHRS, CDR2 YFSETQ. DNA for the CDR3: TGCGCCAGCAGTATTGTACTAGCGGGACACTCCTACGAGCAGTACTTC. This sequence encodes CASSIVLAGHSYEQYF.

This clonotype was observed a handful of times. The chain couples TRBV4-3 to TRBJ2-2; the match to TRBD2 covers 10 bases. Germline V CDR1 and CDR2: LGHNA, YSLEER. The CDR3 sequence is 19 residues long. J gave up 4 bases and V 4 bases, and 15 bases lay outside the gene matches. As DNA, the CDR3 is TGCGCCAGCAGCCGGCAGATCAGCGGGAGGGCCTATAGCACCGGGGAGCTGTTTTTT. Translation: CASSRQISGRAYSTGELFF.

The table lists this clonotype with a few counts. V is TRBV5-1 and J is TRBJ2-1; 11 nucleotides align to TRBD2. The CDR3 extends over 15 amino acids. Trimming at V came to 3 bases and at J to 8 bases, leaving 7 bases not matched to a gene. Germline values: CDR1 SGHRS, CDR2 YFSETQ. CDR3 in DNA: TGCGCCAGCAGCTCGTCTAGCGGGAGGAGGGATGAGCAGTTCTTC. Its protein is CASSSSSGRRDEQFF.

This chain links TRBV6-5 with TRBJ2-1; TRBD1 matches 7 bases. J gave up 1 base and V 4 bases, and 7 bases lay outside the gene matches. CDR1 and CDR2 (germline): MNHEY, SVGAGI. The CDR3 covers 16 residues. CDR3 sequence (DNA): TGTGCCAGCAGTTTCGCCAGGGGACAGTCCTACAATGAGCAGTTCTTC. Translation gives CASSFARGQSYNEQFF.

V is TRBV11-2 and J is TRBJ1-5; D is unresolved. Germline V lookup: CDR1 SGHAT, CDR2 FQNNGV. V dropped 5 bases and J dropped 3 bases, with 8 bases sitting between them. The CDR3 loop spans 13 amino acids. CDR3 nucleotide sequence: TGTGCCAGCAGCGAAGGCAACAATCAGCCCCAGCATTTT. Translated, it gives CASSEGNNQPQHF.

This clonotype appeared a few times. V gene TRBV27 combines with J gene TRBJ2-1, with 11 bases matching TRBD2. The CDR3 loop spans 16 amino acids. J lost 3 bases, V lost 2 bases, and 3 bases had no gene match. From germline, CDR1 is MNHEY and CDR2 SMNVEV (reference sequence). The CDR3 sequence: CASSLTGTSGYNEQFF. CDR3 nucleotides: TGTGCCAGCAGTTTAACCGGGACTAGCGGCTACAATGAGCAGTTCTTC.

The V call is TRBV20-1, the J call TRBJ2-3; 10 nucleotides line up with TRBD1. CDR1 and CDR2 from the germline V gene are DFQATT and SNEGSKA (reference sequence). V gave up 1 base and J gave up 6 bases; unmatched junction bases: 13. This CDR3 spans 17 amino acids. CDR3 sequence: CSARALIRTGGLDTQYF. The CDR3 bases are TGCAGTGCTAGAGCTCTAATTCGGACAGGGGGATTGGATACGCAGTATTTT.

This clonotype has more than one count but fewer than ten. The V call is TRBV5-4, the J call TRBJ1-1; TRBD1 is a possible D gene (5 bases). This CDR3 is 13 amino acids long. Germline CDR1 is SGHNT and CDR2 is YYREEE (reference sequence). Deletions cut 2 bases from V and 6 bases from J, with 11 bases between. The CDR3 DNA reads TGTGCCAGCAGCTTAGGGGCGGAGGCTGAAGCTTTCTTT. Translation: CASSLGAEAEAFF.

The V and J genes are TRBV28 and TRBJ2-1, with 8 nucleotides matching TRBD2. Germline assignment: CDR1 MDHEN and CDR2 SYDVKM. The CDR3 has 19 amino acids. The junction had 21 bases not matched to a gene; V was cut back by 3 bases and J by 8 bases. The DNA of the CDR3 is TGTGCCAGCAGTTTCCTCGCAAGTGAAAGCGGGAGTGTCCGCGATGAGCAGTTCTTC. Translated: CASSFLASESGSVRDEQFF.

This clonotype turned up a few times. CDR3 bases: TGTGCCAGCAGTTACTCGCGCTTGGGGACCCAGTACTTC. The encoded protein is CASSYSRLGTQYF. The rearrangement joins TRBV6-5 to TRBJ2-5, with D hard to call. This CDR3 comprises 13 residues. V lost 0 bases and J 7 bases, leaving 9 bases between the germline ends. Germline V gene lookup returns CDR1 MNHEY and CDR2 SVGAGI.

The V gene is TRBV2, the J gene TRBJ1-2; D call uncertain. This CDR3 has 12 amino acids. With 8 bases removed from V and 2 bases from J, the gap between germline ends came to 9 bases. Germline V CDR1 and CDR2: SNHLY, FYNNEI. In DNA, the CDR3 is TGTGCCAGCGGGCTATTCAACTATGGCTACACCTTC. Amino acid sequence: CASGLFNYGYTF.